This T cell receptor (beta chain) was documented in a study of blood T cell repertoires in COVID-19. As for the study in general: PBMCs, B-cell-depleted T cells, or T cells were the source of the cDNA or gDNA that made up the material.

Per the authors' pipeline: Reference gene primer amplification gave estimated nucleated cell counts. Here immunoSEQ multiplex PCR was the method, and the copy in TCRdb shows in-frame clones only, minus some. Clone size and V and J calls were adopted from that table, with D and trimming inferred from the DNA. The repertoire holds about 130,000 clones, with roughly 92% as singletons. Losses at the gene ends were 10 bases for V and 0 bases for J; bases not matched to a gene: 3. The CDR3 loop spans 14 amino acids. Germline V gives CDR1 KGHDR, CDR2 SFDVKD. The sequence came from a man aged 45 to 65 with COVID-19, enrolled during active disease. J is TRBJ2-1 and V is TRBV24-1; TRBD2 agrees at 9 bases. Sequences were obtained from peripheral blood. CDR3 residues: CATSGRPSYNEQFF. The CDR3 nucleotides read TGTGCCACTAGCGGGAGACCCTCCTACAATGAGCAGTTCTTC.